A selection of T cell receptor beta chains follows, all from one sample in a study of PD-L1 blockade in urothelial cancer. Clones were read by immunoSEQ multiplex PCR, and TCRdb kept only the in-frame ones, dropping some. This table has approximately 86,000 clones, about 85% appearing once. The material sequenced was PBMCs, taken around atezolizumab (anti-PD-L1) treatment. These TCRs come from a man in his forties or fifties with urothelial cancer. Both conserved end residues are part of each CDR3. The order of the fields is D gene, V gene, clone size, J gene, CDR3 DNA, CDR3 protein. The D gene is left open where the match is weak. Only part of the rows carry a size: once, few, many, or a class if the clone is expanded.

TRBD1	TRBV29-1	NA	TRBJ2-7	TGCAGCGTTGGGGGACAGTCCACCTACGAGCAGTACTTC	CSVGGQSTYEQYF
TRBD1	TRBV2	NA	TRBJ2-5	TGTGCCAGCAGCGGGGACAGGGTACTCCAAGAGACCCAGTACTTC	CASSGDRVLQETQYF
NA	TRBV19	NA	TRBJ1-2	TGTGCCAGTAATCAATTTGGACAAGCTGAAGGCTACACCTTC	CASNQFGQAEGYTF
NA	TRBV30	many	TRBJ2-7	TGTGCCTGGGAAGAGGGGGACGAGCAGTACTTC	CAWEEGDEQYF
TRBD2	TRBV2	NA	TRBJ2-7	TGTGCCAGCGAACCTCTCGGGACTAGTGTGAACGAGCAGTACTTC	CASEPLGTSVNEQYF
NA	TRBV6-6	once	TRBJ1-2	TGTGCCAGCTATCGAGATGTAGAAAGCTACACCTTC	CASYRDVESYTF
TRBD1	TRBV5-1	NA	TRBJ1-2	TGCGCCAGCAGCTCGACAGGGGACTACTATGGCTACACCTTC	CASSSTGDYYGYTF
TRBD2	TRBV5-4	NA	TRBJ2-1	TGTGCCAGCAGCCCGACCGGGACTAGAAACAATGAGCAGTTCTTC	CASSPTGTRNNEQFF
TRBD2	TRBV9	NA	TRBJ2-3	TGTGCCAGCAGCGTAGAGTCACTAGCGACAGATACGCAGTATTTT	CASSVESLATDTQYF
TRBD2	TRBV28	NA	TRBJ2-1	TGTGCCAGCAGTTTAACTAGCGTCTCCTACAATGAGCAGTTCTTC	CASSLTSVSYNEQFF
NA	TRBV19	NA	TRBJ2-6	TGTGCCAGTAACCCTGACAGCTCTGGGGCCAACGTCCTGACTTTC	CASNPDSSGANVLTF
NA	TRBV28	NA	TRBJ1-4	TGTGCCAGCAGTCCCTGGGCCGCAACTAATGAAAAACTGTTTTTT	CASSPWAATNEKLFF
TRBD2	TRBV4-1	few	TRBJ2-7	TGCGCCAGCAGCTTTACAAAGTGGGAGAGGGGACTAGCTAAGAAAAAGGCCTACGAGCAGTACTTC	CASSFTKWERGLAKKKAYEQYF
NA	TRBV14	NA	TRBJ1-4	TGTGCCAGCAGCCCTTATACAGGGCGGGGGGCTAATGAAAAACTGTTTTTT	CASSPYTGRGANEKLFF
TRBD1	TRBV9	NA	TRBJ1-1	TGTGCCAGCAGCGACCAGACAGGGGTCAACCACTTGAACACTGAAGCTTTCTTT	CASSDQTGVNHLNTEAFF
TRBD1	TRBV27	NA	TRBJ2-7	TGTGCCAGCACCTCGGGACAGACAGCTTACGAGCAGTACTTC	CASTSGQTAYEQYF
TRBD1	TRBV19	NA	TRBJ2-3	TGTGCCAGTAGTACCCCCCGGACAGGGGGCACAGATACGCAGTATTTT	CASSTPRTGGTDTQYF
TRBD1	TRBV30	NA	TRBJ2-1	TGTGCCTGGATGGGACAGCTAAATGAGCAGTTCTTC	CAWMGQLNEQFF
TRBD1	TRBV10-3	few	TRBJ1-4	TGTGCCATCAGTGGGGACAGGGCTAATGAAAAACTGTTTTTT	CAISGDRANEKLFF
NA	TRBV2	NA	TRBJ1-1	TGTGCCAGCTTGACTACAGTGAACACTGAAGCTTTCTTT	CASLTTVNTEAFF
TRBD1	TRBV7-7	few	TRBJ2-5	TGTGCTAGCAGCAGCCGGGACAGGCCCCAAGAGACCCAGTACTTC	CASSSRDRPQETQYF
TRBD1	TRBV5-1	NA	TRBJ2-2	TGCGCCAGCAGCCCTATGCTAACAGGGGTGAACACCGGGGAGCTGTTTTTT	CASSPMLTGVNTGELFF
TRBD1	TRBV14	NA	TRBJ2-1	TGTGCCAGCAGCCCAAGAGACAGGGTGGCCCACAATGAGCAGTTCTTC	CASSPRDRVAHNEQFF
TRBD2	TRBV30	NA	TRBJ2-5	TGTGCCTGGAGGGGACTAGCGGGAGTAAGTCAAGAGACCCAGTACTTC	CAWRGLAGVSQETQYF
NA	TRBV13	NA	TRBJ2-7	TGTGCCAGCAGCTCCCGGTTAAGAAAACCCTACGAGCAGTACTTC	CASSSRLRKPYEQYF
NA	TRBV6-5	once	TRBJ2-2	TGTGCCAGCAGGCAAGGGGGGGGAACCGGGGAGCTGTTTTTT	CASRQGGGTGELFF
NA	TRBV30	NA	TRBJ1-6	TGTGCCTGGAGTAAGGACAGAAGTAATTCACCCCTCCACTTT	CAWSKDRSNSPLHF
TRBD2	TRBV9	NA	TRBJ2-3	TGTGCCAGCGCCGAGGCTAGCGGGAGTTCAAATACGCAGTATTTT	CASAEASGSSNTQYF
TRBD2	TRBV18	NA	TRBJ2-5	TGTGCCAGCTCACCTGGGCTAGCGGAAGAGACCCAGTACTTC	CASSPGLAEETQYF
NA	TRBV6-5	NA	TRBJ2-5	TGTGCCAGCAGTTACTCCGGGAGTGGGGAGACCCAGTACTTC	CASSYSGSGETQYF
NA	TRBV10-3	NA	TRBJ2-7	TGTGCCATCAGTGAGTCGAGGTGGCCCGCCTTCTACGAGCAGTACTTC	CAISESRWPAFYEQYF
NA	TRBV28	NA	TRBJ1-1	TGTGCCAGCAGCCTTGGACAGAATCTCGCTGAAGCTTTCTTT	CASSLGQNLAEAFF
TRBD2	TRBV5-6	NA	TRBJ2-1	TGTGCCAGCAGCCCCCTAACTAGCGGGAGAGCGTACAATGAGCAGTTCTTC	CASSPLTSGRAYNEQFF
NA	TRBV29-1	NA	TRBJ1-1	TGCAGCGTTGAAGGCGACTCCGATATGAACACTGAAGCTTTCTTT	CSVEGDSDMNTEAFF
NA	TRBV5-3	NA	TRBJ1-1	TGTGCCAGAAGCAGCAGGGTGGTGGACACTGAAGCTTTCTTT	CARSSRVVDTEAFF
TRBD1	TRBV27	NA	TRBJ2-3	TGTGCCAGCAGAAGGACAGGGGCATGGGATACGCAGTATTTT	CASRRTGAWDTQYF
TRBD1	TRBV27	few	TRBJ1-1	TGTGCCAGCAGTTTTGGAACAGGGGGAAACACTGAAGCTTTCTTT	CASSFGTGGNTEAFF
NA	TRBV9	NA	TRBJ2-3	TGTGCCAGCAGCGTAGAAAGCGACACAGATACGCAGTATTTT	CASSVESDTDTQYF
TRBD1	TRBV19	NA	TRBJ1-5	TGTGCCAGCTTAAACAGGGGAGGTGTCCAGCCCCAGCATTTT	CASLNRGGVQPQHF
NA	TRBV25-1	NA	TRBJ2-2	TGTGCCAGTTCTCGGGGGGAGCTGTTTTTT	CASSRGELFF
NA	TRBV5-1	few	TRBJ1-2	TGCGCCAGCAGCTTGTCGGGGACTACTAACTATGGCTACACCTTC	CASSLSGTTNYGYTF
TRBD1	TRBV2	NA	TRBJ2-6	TGTGCCAGCAGGGACAGGGGAACTGGGGCCAACGTCCTGACTTTC	CASRDRGTGANVLTF
NA	TRBV7-8	NA	TRBJ1-5	TGTGCCAGCAGCCCCGTTAGGTCTAGGAGCAATCAGCCCCAGCATTTT	CASSPVRSRSNQPQHF
TRBD1	TRBV29-1	NA	TRBJ1-1	TGCAGCGGGGGGACAGGGATGAACACTGAAGCTTTCTTT	CSGGTGMNTEAFF
TRBD1	TRBV28	NA	TRBJ1-5	TGTGCCAGCAGGGCCCTGACAGGGGGCGATAGGAATCAGCCCCAGCATTTT	CASRALTGGDRNQPQHF
NA	TRBV7-6	NA	TRBJ1-3	TGTGCCAGCAGCGCAAACTCGGGTATAACGCGATTCACCATATATTTT	CASSANSGITRFTIYF
NA	TRBV11-3	NA	TRBJ2-1	TGTGCCAGCAGCGAAGCGGGCGAGCAGTTCTTC	CASSEAGEQFF
TRBD2	TRBV5-6	NA	TRBJ2-5	TGTGCCAGCAGCCCGACTAGCGGGAGATCTAGGGAGACCCAGTACTTC	CASSPTSGRSRETQYF
NA	TRBV19	NA	TRBJ2-2	TGTGCCAGTGTTCTTGGGCAGGGATCTACCGGGGAGCTGTTTTTT	CASVLGQGSTGELFF
TRBD2	TRBV6-5	NA	TRBJ2-1	TGTGCCAGCAGTTACTTTAGCGGGAGCGATGAGCAGTTCTTC	CASSYFSGSDEQFF
NA	TRBV28	NA	TRBJ1-5	TGTGCCAGCAGGTCAGGGGGCAATCAGCCCCAGCATTTT	CASRSGGNQPQHF
NA	TRBV28	few	TRBJ1-1	TGTGCCAGCAGTTCGCCCCCGACAAGAAACACTGAAGCTTTCTTT	CASSSPPTRNTEAFF
NA	TRBV19	NA	TRBJ2-7	TGTGCCAGTAGTACCCTTGGAACGGGAAATAAGTACGAGCAGTACTTC	CASSTLGTGNKYEQYF